A single sample is the source of the 15 T cell receptor beta chains below, sequenced in a study of regulatory T cells in long-lasting Graves disease. Sequencing libraries for TCR beta were prepared with iRepertoire HTBI primers and Arm-PCR of CDR3 regions. Each CDR3 protein is one row after TCRdb ran MiXCR on the multiplex PCR reads. Here the sample spans 350,000 to 500,000 distinct CDR3 sequences, roughly 15% being singletons. Time point described: newly diagnosed GD, antithyroid drugs for less than 3 months. Construction of the TCR library relied on RNA isolated from PBMCs. These data were likewise used in another study, on T cells in Graves' hyperthyroidism and ophthalmopathy.

The source material was peripheral blood mononuclear cells (PBMCs), sampled at new diagnosis, from a patient treated with antithyroid drugs. Receptor source: a young woman with Graves disease.

This clonotype was counted many times. At one of its ends the junction is not consistent with the germline gene, which may arise from a read error. V is TRBV28 and J is TRBJ1-1, with a tentative D call TRBD1 (6 bases). The CDR3 has 15 residues. CDR1 is MDHEN, CDR2 SYDVKM, per germline. CDR3 sequence: CDSSPGRGMGTEAFF. The CDR3 region has the DNA TGTGACAGCAGCCCTGGGAGGGGGATGGGCACTGAAGCTTTCTTT.

On this clonotype: A far larger clone is one nucleotide away, so this likely arose from a read error. This sequence joins TRBV5-4 and TRBJ2-7; TRBD1 might be the D (6 bases). Germline values: CDR1 SGHNT, CDR2 YYREEE (reference sequence). V was clipped by 5 bases and J by 2 bases, with 17 bases between them. This CDR3 spans 15 amino acids. The CDR3 DNA reads TGTGCCAGCAGTTCGACCCCCCGGACAGCCTACGAGCAGTACTTC. Residues: CASSSTPRTAYEQYF.

This clonotype was observed at least ten times. CDR3 loop: CASSFWEGRYEQYF. The CDR3 coding sequence is TGTGCCAGCAGTTTTTGGGAGGGGCGCTACGAGCAGTACTTC. The V gene is TRBV28, the J gene TRBJ2-7; 7 bases are shared with TRBD2. There are 14 residues in the CDR3. CDR1 and CDR2 (germline): MDHEN, SYDVKM. V shed 3 bases and J 3 bases; nucleotides not matched to a gene: 5.

V is TRBV25-1 and J is TRBJ2-5, with a tentative D call TRBD2 (6 bases). The DNA end is more similar to TRBJ2-1, so the J call may be wrong. CDR3 length: 14 amino acids. Germline CDR1 and CDR2: MGHDK and SYGVNS. CDR3 loop: CASSWSGGYNEQFF. The CDR3 coding sequence is TGTGCCAGCAGTTGGAGTGGGGGGTACAATGAGCAGTTCTTC.

The chain couples TRBV18 to TRBJ2-7; D may be TRBD1 (6 bases). The germline CDR1 and CDR2 sequences are KGHSH and LQKENI. The CDR3 spans 15 residues. V lost 6 bases, J lost 6 bases, and 21 bases lay in between. The CDR3 loop reads CASSPRGREGGEQYF. The CDR3 nucleotides are TGTGCCAGCTCCCCCCGGGGCAGGGAAGGGGGCGAGCAGTACTTC.

This clonotype was seen ten or more times. This rearrangement joins TRBV11-2 to TRBJ2-5; D possibly corresponds to TRBD2 (5 bases). Per germline, CDR1 SGHAT and CDR2 FQNNGV. Trimming took off 2 bases at V and 0 bases at J, with 10 bases between the two ends. The CDR3 has 15 amino acids. The CDR3 DNA reads TGTGCCAGCAGCTTAAACGGGGTATACCAAGAGACCCAGTACTTC. The encoded protein is CASSLNGVYQETQYF.

This clonotype was picked up many times. The junction does not match germline at one end; this may be a read error. The chain uses TRBV20-1 and TRBJ1-1; unclear D gene. The CDR3 runs to 15 residues. Germline CDR1 and CDR2: DFQATT and SNEGSKA (reference sequence). The CDR3, as DNA: TGCGGTGCTCCCCGGGCCGGCAGGCTGAACACTGAAGCTTTCTTT. Encoded protein: CGAPRAGRLNTEAFF.

The sample holds a few counts of this clonotype. The chain uses TRBV12-5 and TRBJ2-3; the D is unclear. This CDR3 contains 14 residues. Germline lookup yields CDR1 LGHNT and CDR2 FRNRAP. The V gene lost 1 base and the J gene lost 5 bases, with 10 bases spanning the gap. The CDR3 here is CASGLGLAEDTQYF. The DNA of the CDR3 is TGTGCTAGTGGTTTGGGACTCGCCGAAGATACGCAGTATTTT. The full variable domain, rest sourced from reference TRBV12-5 and TRBJ2-3, is DARVTQTPRHKVTEMGQEVTMRCQPILGHNTVFWYRQTMMQGLELLAYFRNRAPLDDSGMPKDRFSAEMPDATLATLKIQPSEPRDSAVYFCASGLGLAEDTQYFGPGTRLTVL.

This clonotype showed up just a few times. The chain is built from TRBV29-1 and TRBJ1-1, with D hard to call. Germline CDR1 is SQVTM and CDR2 is ANQGSEA. The V end lost 8 bases, the J end lost 11 bases, and 9 bases lay between the germline ends. The CDR3 is 8 amino acids. The CDR3 DNA is TGCAGCACTGGTGGCGCTTTCTTT. The encoded protein is CSTGGAFF.

There are many counts of this clonotype. The chain combines TRBV28 with TRBJ2-7, with TRBD2 identical over 7 bases. The CDR3 extends over 14 amino acids. V was clipped by 5 bases and J by 2 bases; unmatched bases: 6. Per germline, CDR1 MDHEN and CDR2 SYDVKM. The CDR3 DNA follows: TGTGCCAGCAGTCGGCTAGCGGACACCTACGAGCAGTACTTC. Protein product: CASSRLADTYEQYF. Full variable domain (remainder filled in from reference TRBV28 and TRBJ2-7): DVKVTQSSRYLVKRTGEKVFLECVQDMDHENMFWYRQDPGLGLRLIYFSYDVKMKEKGDIPEGYSVSREKKERFSLILESASTNQTSMYLCASSRLADTYEQYFGPGTRLTVT.

This clonotype was observed at least ten times. The chain links TRBV12-3 or TRBV12-4 to TRBJ2-7; the D call may be TRBD1 or TRBD2 (6 bases each). V gave up 5 bases and J gave up 5 bases, with 10 bases separating them. The CDR3 spans 12 residues. The CDR3 sequence: CASSKGEDEQYF. The CDR3 bases are TGTGCCAGCAGTAAGGGGGAGGACGAGCAGTACTTC.

The table lists this clonotype with many counts. The chain employs TRBV28 and TRBJ2-6; D is undetermined. CDR3 length equals 15 residues. Trimming took 3 bases from V and 0 from J, leaving 6 bases between them. Germline assignment: CDR1 MDHEN and CDR2 SYDVKM. This CDR3 is CASSLTVSGANVLTF. CDR3 nucleotides: TGTGCCAGCAGTTTGACGGTCTCTGGGGCCAACGTCCTGACTTTC.

This clonotype was found many times. J is TRBJ1-1 and V is TRBV16, with a possible D match to TRBD1 (5 bases). Per the germline V gene, CDR1 is KGHSY and CDR2 is FQNENV. The length of the CDR3 is 16 residues. Trimming cost V 0 bases and J 6 bases, with 17 bases left between them. The CDR3 nucleotides read TGTGCCAGCAGCCAATCTTCGCTGTGGGGGGTTCCTGAAGCTTTCTTT. Residues: CASSQSSLWGVPEAFF.

This clonotype came up many times. The chain carries TRBV12-3 or TRBV12-4 and TRBJ1-1; D remains unclear. The CDR3 has 15 amino acids. Trimming shortened V by 6 bases and J by 6 bases, and 20 bases separated the two germline ends. CDR3 loop: CASRFEVRDLSEAFF. The CDR3 DNA follows: TGTGCCAGCAGATTCGAGGTACGGGATTTGTCTGAAGCTTTCTTT.

A few counts support this clonotype. This chain connects TRBV7-9 to TRBJ2-2; maybe TRBD2 (6 bases). CDR3 size: 18 residues. Germline CDR1 reads SEHNR; CDR2 reads FQNEAQ (reference sequence). Trimming removed 3 bases from V and 5 bases from J, with 22 bases in between. Here the CDR3 DNA reads TGTGCCAGCAGCTTCCCCGTGGGGGGTATGGACGGGACCGGGGAGCTGTTTTTT. Protein sequence: CASSFPVGGMDGTGELFF.